The 20 T cell receptor beta chains presented below share a single source sample, sequenced in a study of cytomegalovirus exposure and HLA in healthy donors. Use of 60 Vbeta and 13 Jbeta primers characterized the PCR. The data were produced by immunoSEQ multiplex PCR, yet TCRdb's version contains in-frame clones alone and is incomplete. The data contain over 85,000 clones, roughly three quarters of them seen just once; the ten biggest clones take up around 7.2%. Material: PBMCs. Receptor source: a female donor in good health and CMV-seronegative.

The rearrangement joins TRBV11-3 to TRBJ2-5, with D perhaps TRBD2 (8 bases). The CDR3 sequence is 18 residues long. Trimming cost V 1 base and J 2 bases, with 20 bases left between them. Per the germline V gene, CDR1 is SGHNT and CDR2 is YENEEA. Here the CDR3 reads CASSLGQGGTSGQETQYF. In DNA, the CDR3 is TGTGCCAGCAGCTTAGGGCAGGGGGGTACTAGCGGACAAGAGACCCAGTACTTC.

This clone was found a few times. This chain joins TRBV21-1 and TRBJ2-7; the DNA was not compared with TRBD2, the D call given in the table. TRBV21-1 is termed a pseudogene. The CDR3 consists of 12 residues. CDR3 protein: CARAGGPSEQYF. CDR3 nucleotide sequence: TGTGCCCGAGCGGGGGGGCCCTCCGAGCAGTACTTC.

CDR3 residues: CASSFGGTGWPNSYNEQFF. The CDR3 DNA is TGTGCCAGCAGCTTTGGTGGGACAGGTTGGCCTAACTCCTACAATGAGCAGTTCTTC. The chain recombines TRBV11-2 with TRBJ2-1; 8 nucleotides agree with TRBD1. This CDR3 spans 19 amino acids. V lost 3 bases to trimming and J lost 0 bases; unmatched junction nucleotides: 13. In germline, CDR1 is SGHAT, CDR2 FQNNGV.

This clone has more than one count but fewer than ten. The V call is TRBV28, the J call TRBJ2-5, with a tentative D call TRBD2 (7 bases). This CDR3 is 14 amino acids long. Between the trimmed V and J ends, which lost 7 bases and 5 bases, there was a span of 17 bases. The germline V gene has CDR1 MDHEN and CDR2 SYDVKM. The CDR3 DNA is TGTGCCAGCACCGAAGGGGGGGGCAGCGAGACCCAGTACTTC. Amino acids: CASTEGGGSETQYF.

This clone came up once. CDR3 residues: CASSLARSSYNEQFF. The CDR3 coding sequence is TGTGCCAGCAGCTTAGCCCGGAGCTCCTACAATGAGCAGTTCTTC. This chain connects TRBV7-9 to TRBJ2-1; D is undetermined. The CDR3 has 15 amino acids. Germline values: CDR1 SEHNR, CDR2 FQNEAQ (reference sequence). Trimming removed 0 bases at V and 0 bases at J, with 6 bases between.

This sequence joins TRBV18 and TRBJ2-7; possible D gene TRBD1, 6 bases. The CDR3 loop spans 15 amino acids. Trimming stripped 6 bases from V and 0 bases from J, with 15 bases between. Germline assignment: CDR1 KGHSH and CDR2 LQKENI. CDR3 region: CASSYRQALSYEQYF. The CDR3 coding sequence is TGTGCCAGCTCGTATCGACAGGCTCTCTCCTACGAGCAGTACTTC.

The chain couples TRBV7-9 to TRBJ1-4, with a weak D call TRBD1 (5 bases). V lost 6 bases, J lost 5 bases, and 7 bases lay in between. The germline V gene encodes CDR1 SEHNR and CDR2 FQNEAQ (reference sequence). The CDR3 contains 12 residues. The CDR3 region is CASRQENEKLFF. DNA for the CDR3: TGTGCCAGCAGACAGGAAAATGAAAAACTGTTTTTT. The entire variable domain, with the rest obtained from reference TRBV7-9 and TRBJ1-4, is as follows: DTGVSQNPRHKITKRGQNVTFRCDPISEHNRLYWYRQTLGQGPEFLTYFQNEAQLEKSRLLSDRFSAERPKGSFSTLEIQRTEQGDSAMYLCASRQENEKLFFGSGTQLSVL.

The V call is TRBV19, the J call TRBJ2-1, with D maybe TRBD2 (5 bases). Deletions cut 5 bases from V and 6 bases from J, with 11 bases between. Germline loops: CDR1 LNHDA, CDR2 SQIVND (reference sequence). This CDR3 comprises 13 residues. The CDR3 bases are TGTGCCAGTAGTCTTGGAGGCCCCAATGAGCAGTTCTTC. Amino acids: CASSLGGPNEQFF.

The genes are TRBV11-1 and TRBJ2-3; 8 nucleotides agree with TRBD1. The V gene's germline CDR1 is SGHAT and CDR2 FQDESV (reference sequence). Unmatched junction bases numbered 3, after V lost 1 base and J lost 3 bases. This CDR3 has 15 amino acids. CDR3 DNA sequence: TGTGCCAGCAGCTTAGAAACAGGGGGAACAGATACGCAGTATTTT. Encoded protein: CASSLETGGTDTQYF.

The V gene is TRBV12-5, the J gene TRBJ1-2; unclear D gene. With 9 bases removed from V and 4 bases from J, the gap between germline ends came to 3 bases. CDR3 size: 9 residues. The germline gives CDR1 LGHNT, CDR2 FRNRAP. CDR3 residues: CASFYGYTF. CDR3 DNA sequence: TGTGCTAGCTTCTATGGCTACACCTTC.

This clone was seen a few times. The chain uses TRBV28 and TRBJ1-4, with TRBD1 matching 8 bases. The trim removed 6 bases at V and 8 bases at J, leaving 11 bases unmatched. This CDR3 has 15 residues. CDR1 and CDR2 from the germline V gene are MDHEN and SYDVKM. This chain's CDR3 is CASRGSRGQGEKLFF. The CDR3, as DNA: TGTGCCAGCAGAGGAAGCAGGGGGCAGGGGGAAAAACTGTTTTTT.

This clone has a handful of counts. The chain recombines TRBV4-1 with TRBJ2-7, with 7 bases aligning to TRBD2. Germline-derived CDR1 and CDR2 are MGHRA and YSYEKL. Germline trimming cut 4 bases from V and 8 bases from J; bases unmatched to any gene: 5. CDR3 length: 12 residues. The CDR3 sequence: CASSRWGGQQYF. CDR3 nucleotides: TGCGCCAGCAGCCGATGGGGGGGACAGCAGTACTTC.

CDR3 in amino acids: CASSHRDDNEQFF. The CDR3 DNA sequence: TGCGCCAGCAGCCACAGGGATGACAATGAGCAGTTCTTC. The V call is TRBV4-1, the J call TRBJ2-1; possibly TRBD1 for D (5 bases). Germline V gives CDR1 MGHRA, CDR2 YSYEKL. V gave up 3 bases and J gave up 5 bases, with 8 bases separating them. This CDR3 spans 13 amino acids.

The rearrangement joins TRBV5-5 to TRBJ2-2, with 8 bases identical to TRBD2. The CDR3 is made up of 15 amino acids. Trimming removed 3 bases from V and 2 bases from J; junction bases left unmatched: 3. Germline loops: CDR1 SGHKS, CDR2 YYEKEE (reference sequence). CDR3 amino acids: CASSSGGLNTGELFF. In DNA, the CDR3 is TGTGCCAGCAGCTCGGGGGGGCTTAACACCGGGGAGCTGTTTTTT.

This clone was counted a few times. The chain has TRBV29-1 and TRBJ1-1, with 8 positions matching TRBD1. Germline-derived CDR1 and CDR2 are SQVTM and ANQGSEA. V lost 1 base, J lost 8 bases, and 6 bases stayed unmatched. The length of the CDR3 is 13 residues. CDR3 sequence reads: CSVEGGDRGEAFF. In DNA form, the CDR3 reads TGCAGCGTTGAAGGCGGCGACAGGGGCGAAGCTTTCTTT.

The chain uses TRBV5-4 and TRBJ1-2; 7 bases align to TRBD1. The CDR3 is 14 residues long. Germline assignment: CDR1 SGHNT and CDR2 YYREEE (reference sequence). V gave up 4 bases and J gave up 4 bases; unmatched junction bases: 7. CDR3 residues: CASSQPGQFYGYTF. For the CDR3, the DNA is TGTGCCAGCAGCCAGCCGGGACAGTTCTATGGCTACACCTTC.

The chain uses TRBV7-2 and TRBJ1-6, with a possible D match to TRBD1 (6 bases). The V and J ends lost 5 bases and 6 bases respectively, with 14 bases between them. This CDR3 region has 15 residues. CDR1 is SGHTA and CDR2 is FQGNSA in the germline V gene. The CDR3 DNA sequence: TGTGCCAGCAGCGAACCGACAGGTCCTAATTCACCCCTCCACTTT. It encodes CASSEPTGPNSPLHF.

The CDR3 nucleotides are TGTGCCAGCAGCTGGGGTTCTACCGGGACAGGGTACGACGAGCAGTACTTC. Amino acids: CASSWGSTGTGYDEQYF. The V and J genes are TRBV7-3 and TRBJ2-7; 9 nucleotides align to TRBD1. The germline V gene has CDR1 SGHTA and CDR2 FQGTGA. The CDR3 is made up of 17 amino acids. The V and J ends lost 4 bases and 5 bases, in that order; junction bases with no gene match: 15.

V is TRBV12-5 and J is TRBJ2-2, with 8 bases that match TRBD1. The CDR3 is 15 amino acids. The J segment lost 5 bases and the V segment lost 2 bases, leaving 4 bases of the junction unmatched. Germline values: CDR1 LGHNT, CDR2 FRNRAP. CDR3: CASGLFTGGTGELFF. The CDR3 coding sequence is TGTGCTAGTGGTTTGTTTACAGGGGGGACCGGGGAGCTGTTTTTT. The variable domain in full, completed from reference TRBV12-5 and TRBJ2-2, reads DARVTQTPRHKVTEMGQEVTMRCQPILGHNTVFWYRQTMMQGLELLAYFRNRAPLDDSGMPKDRFSAEMPDATLATLKIQPSEPRDSAVYFCASGLFTGGTGELFFGEGSRLTVL.

The CDR3 is CASSSPGGGHFYEQFF. CDR3 nucleotide sequence: TGTGCCAGCAGCTCCCCCGGGGGGGGGCATTTCTATGAGCAGTTCTTC. The chain carries TRBV7-2 and TRBJ2-1, with 8 nucleotides matching TRBD2. V trimming: 4 bases; J trimming: 8 bases; junction bases outside the gene matches: 13. CDR1 SGHTA and CDR2 FQGNSA come from the germline V gene. The CDR3 sequence is 16 residues long.